The next 10 T cell receptor beta chains were all read from a single sample in a study of human T cells and chemical hapten exposure. TCRdb re-analysed the RACE reads in MiXCR, keeping a single row per CDR3 protein. The sample consists of over 65,000 distinct CDR3 sequences, about 10% of them appearing once. Time point defined: patch test 1, 2 weeks after DPC sensitization. Treatment noted: therapeutic diphenylcyclopropenone sensitization with weekly scalp DPC. The source was whole blood, collected in connection with sensitization to the hapten diphenylcyclopropenone (DPC). The receptors come from a woman aged 45-65 years with alopecia areata. Some clones in this sample may be carry-over from other donors' samples.

This clonotype showed up many times. This rearrangement joins TRBV2 to TRBJ2-3; 9 positions agree with TRBD2. The germline V gene has CDR1 SNHLY and CDR2 FYNNEI. The CDR3 totals 20 residues. V was clipped by 6 bases and J by 0 bases; unmatched bases: 19. The CDR3 spells CASRWSIAGALLASTDTQYF. DNA of the CDR3: TGTGCCAGCAGGTGGTCCATAGCGGGGGCCCTCCTCGCTAGCACAGATACGCAGTATTTT.

The chain is built from TRBV6-4 and TRBJ2-3; 9 nucleotides agree with TRBD2. Per germline, CDR1 MRHNA and CDR2 SNTAGT. With V trimmed by 1 base and J by 3 bases, 5 bases remained unmatched. This CDR3 comprises 16 residues. CDR3 nucleotide sequence: TGTGCCAGCAGTGACTACGGCGGGAGGGGTACAGATACGCAGTATTTT. This codes for CASSDYGGRGTDTQYF.

The V and J genes are TRBV25-1 and TRBJ1-1, with D perhaps TRBD1 (6 bases). V was shortened by 2 bases and J by 6 bases, with 13 bases between the two germline ends. Germline CDR1 is MGHDK and CDR2 is SYGVNS. The CDR3 sequence is 14 residues long. In DNA, the CDR3 is TGTGCCAGCAGTGAACTGGGGGCTAGGGCTGAAGCTTTCTTT. Amino acid sequence: CASSELGARAEAFF.

In its sample, this clonotype was seen once. A much larger clone lies a single base off, so this may be a read error. The chain is built from TRBV20-1 and TRBJ2-5, with D possibly TRBD2 on 6 matching bases. The CDR3 consists of 16 residues. Trimming shortened V by 3 bases and J by 4 bases, and 21 bases separated the two germline ends. Germline V lookup: CDR1 DFQATT, CDR2 SNEGSKA (reference sequence). The CDR3 loop is CSASDGGSMGRETQYF. The CDR3 DNA reads as TGCAGTGCTAGTGACGGGGGTAGCATGGGTCGAGAGACCCAGTACTTC.

At least ten counts were recorded for this clonotype. The V gene is TRBV20-1, the J gene TRBJ1-3; D may be TRBD1 (5 bases). The CDR3 has 17 residues. The germline CDR1 and CDR2 sequences are DFQATT and SNEGSKA (reference sequence). V was clipped by 2 bases and J by 4 bases, with 21 bases between them. Here the CDR3 DNA reads TGCAGTGCTAGACCAGTCGGGGGGAGGCATCACGGAAACACCATATATTTT. This codes for CSARPVGGRHHGNTIYF.

The table lists this clonotype with many counts. In DNA, the CDR3 is TGTGCCAGCAAAGGGACAGATGGGGTCGGGGAGCTGTTTTTT. Protein product: CASKGTDGVGELFF. V usage is TRBV2 and J usage is TRBJ2-2; TRBD1 aligns across 7 bases. With 7 bases clipped from V and 7 bases from J, the junction kept 9 bases outside the gene matches. The length of the CDR3 is 14 residues. CDR1 and CDR2 (germline): SNHLY, FYNNEI.

In this sample, this clonotype turned up many times. One end of the junction is discordant with germline, which a read error may explain. The rearrangement links TRBV7-6 to TRBJ1-1; no clear D. From germline, CDR1 is SGHVS and CDR2 FNYEAQ. The length of the CDR3 is 13 residues. The CDR3 protein is CASSLAKNTEAFF. The CDR3 DNA reads as TGTGCCAGCAGTTTAGCCAAGAACACTGAAGCTTTCTTT.

In its sample, this clonotype was seen a few times. The V and J genes are TRBV12-3 or TRBV12-4 and TRBJ2-3, with D unresolved. The CDR3 loop spans 9 amino acids. Trimming cost V 4 bases and J 7 bases, with 0 bases left between them. The CDR3 loop reads CASSYTQYF. In nucleotides, the CDR3 is TGTGCCAGCAGTTATACGCAGTATTTT.

The table lists this clonotype with a few counts. V gene TRBV18 combines with J gene TRBJ2-2, with D tentatively TRBD1 (5 bases). Trimming stripped 2 bases from V and 7 bases from J, with 8 bases between. The CDR3 length is 13 residues. CDR1 and CDR2 (germline): KGHSH, LQKENI. CDR3 loop: CASSPSGIGELFF. The CDR3 DNA reads as TGTGCCAGCTCACCATCAGGGATCGGGGAGCTGTTTTTT.

The V call is TRBV9, the J call TRBJ2-7; D gene ambiguous. Germline V gene data show CDR1 as SGDLS and CDR2 as YYNGEE. The CDR3 runs to 14 residues. Between the trimmed V and J ends, which lost 0 bases and 1 base, there was a span of 8 bases. The CDR3 region is CASSVVPDSYEQYF. In nucleotides, the CDR3 is TGTGCCAGCAGCGTAGTGCCTGATTCCTACGAGCAGTACTTC. The full variable domain, in which reference TRBV9 and TRBJ2-7 provide the parts outside the CDR3, is DSGVTQTPKHLITATGQRVTLRCSPRSGDLSVYWYQQSLDQGLQFLIQYYNGEERAKGNILERFSAQQFPDLHSELNLSSLELGDSALYFCASSVVPDSYEQYFGPGTRLTVT.